Reported below is one TCR beta chain. The data were taken from a study of blood T cell repertoires in COVID-19. Whole-study context: There were acute and convalescent COVID-19 samples, and they came from the United States, Italy and Spain. PBMCs, B-cell-depleted T cells, or T cells provided the cDNA or gDNA that made up the material.

Libraries were prepared by immunoSEQ multiplex PCR; TCRdb keeps only in-frame clonotypes and omits some of them. There are 180,000 or so clones in the sample; almost 85% occur only once, and roughly 9.6% lies in the top ten. The sample consisted of PBMCs or T cells enriched from blood (not recorded which). The source is a middle-aged man who had recovered from COVID-19.

The DNA for the CDR3 is TGTGCCAGCAGTTGGGGCAGCGCCCACAATGAGCAGTTCTTC. This gives the protein CASSWGSAHNEQFF. This chain uses TRBV27 with TRBJ2-1, with D tentatively TRBD1 (5 bases). Germline loops: CDR1 MNHEY, CDR2 SMNVEV (reference sequence). The CDR3 contains 14 residues. Trimming removed 4 bases at V and 5 bases at J, with 12 bases between.